These 17 T cell receptor beta chains came from one sample sequenced in a study of OX40 agonist ivuxolimab in advanced cancers. Library preparation used the immunoSEQ multiplex PCR assay. In TCRdb, the immuneACCESS table is reduced to in-frame sequences with V and J assigned. These tables do not hold every clone; where another copy was compared, an unresolved V gene accounts for under half, and the others remain unexplained. The sample table lists approximately 90,000 clones, roughly 90% of them with a count of one. Roughly 0.84% of the sample is taken by the ten largest. This specimen consisted of CD4+ or CD8+ T cells sorted from blood, obtained in a trial of the OX40 agonist ivuxolimab. The receptors shown here come from an adult with an advanced solid tumor such as melanoma, head and neck, liver or kidney cancer.

The chain carries TRBV5-1 and TRBJ2-3; TRBD2 matches at 11 bases. The CDR3 sequence is 16 residues long. Germline V gene data show CDR1 as SGHRS and CDR2 as YFSETQ. V lost 1 base to trimming and J lost 4 bases; unmatched junction nucleotides: 5. CDR3 nucleotides: TGCGCCAGCAGCTTGATGACTAGCGGGGTTTCAGATACGCAGTATTTT. Protein product: CASSLMTSGVSDTQYF.

The genes are TRBV29-1 and TRBJ2-7, with unresolved D. V shed 4 bases and J shed 2 bases, with 6 bases lying between them. Germline V gene data show CDR1 as SQVTM and CDR2 as ANQGSEA. There are 11 residues in the CDR3. The CDR3 DNA reads TGCAGCGTTGGGTCGCCCTACGAGCAGTACTTC. Residues: CSVGSPYEQYF.

This clone occurred a few times. This rearrangement joins TRBV4-3 to TRBJ2-3; D is uncertain. The CDR3 contains 16 residues. Germline CDR1 and CDR2: LGHNA and YSLEER. Trimming stripped 1 base from V and 2 bases from J, with 13 bases between. The CDR3 DNA reads TGCGCCAGCAGCCAAGGATCAGTGGCCTTCACAGATACGCAGTATTTT. Translated, it gives CASSQGSVAFTDTQYF.

The V call is TRBV9, the J call TRBJ2-3, with no clear D. The germline CDR1 and CDR2 sequences are SGDLS and YYNGEE. This CDR3 spans 13 amino acids. Deletions cut 2 bases from V and 2 bases from J, with 6 bases between. CDR3 DNA: TGTGCCAGCAGCGTCCGAATCACAGATACGCAGTATTTT. It is translated as CASSVRITDTQYF.

This clone is a singleton in its sample. The chain combines TRBV19 with TRBJ1-1; TRBD1 agrees at 11 bases. J lost 6 bases, V lost 7 bases, and 10 bases had no gene match. Germline values: CDR1 LNHDA, CDR2 SQIVND (reference sequence). The CDR3 extends over 15 amino acids. The CDR3 loop is CASNDIGQGAAEAFF. CDR3 coding DNA: TGTGCCAGTAATGATATCGGACAGGGGGCTGCTGAAGCTTTCTTT.

The chain uses TRBV5-5 and TRBJ1-1; D is ambiguous. Trimming took 0 bases from V and 5 from J, leaving 14 bases between them. Germline assignment: CDR1 SGHKS and CDR2 YYEKEE (reference sequence). The CDR3 sequence is 15 residues long. The CDR3 protein is CASSLDLGSKTEAFF. CDR3 DNA sequence: TGTGCCAGCAGCTTGGATCTGGGATCGAAAACTGAAGCTTTCTTT.

V usage is TRBV6-6 and J usage is TRBJ1-4, with D unclear. Trimming took off 5 bases at V and 2 bases at J, with 9 bases between the two ends. Germline CDR1 reads MNHNY; CDR2 reads SVGAGI (reference sequence). This CDR3 region has 14 residues. CDR3 bases: TGTGCCAGCAGTCCCCGGAAGACTAATGAAAAACTGTTTTTT. The encoded protein is CASSPRKTNEKLFF.

This chain connects TRBV27 to TRBJ2-1; 8 nucleotides match TRBD2. Germline-derived CDR1 and CDR2 are MNHEY and SMNVEV (reference sequence). The junction had 4 bases not matched to a gene; V was cut back by 3 bases and J by 6 bases. The CDR3 loop spans 14 amino acids. CDR3 sequence reads: CASSLGRGGNEQFF. DNA of the CDR3: TGTGCCAGCAGTTTGGGTCGGGGGGGCAATGAGCAGTTCTTC.

The genes are TRBV19 and TRBJ1-5, with 9 bases identical to TRBD1. The ends lost 7 bases at V and 4 bases at J; junction bases unmatched: 5. CDR3 length equals 14 residues. Germline lookup yields CDR1 LNHDA and CDR2 SQIVND (reference sequence). CDR3 residues: CASTPTGGNQPQHF. The CDR3 DNA is TGTGCCAGTACCCCGACAGGGGGTAATCAGCCCCAGCATTTT.

The CDR3 DNA reads TGTGCCAGCTCGGAGAGACAGGGTTTCTCCTACGAGCAGTACTTC. Translating gives CASSERQGFSYEQYF. The rearrangement links TRBV18 to TRBJ2-7; 7 bases fit TRBD1. Trimming cost V 6 bases and J 0 bases; bases outside gene matches: 8. CDR3 length: 15 amino acids. Germline CDR1 KGHSH, CDR2 LQKENI.

This chain joins TRBV5-4 and TRBJ1-1; D gene ambiguous. Trimming stripped 0 bases from V and 1 base from J, with 16 bases between. In germline, CDR1 is SGHNT, CDR2 YYREEE (reference sequence). This CDR3 is 17 amino acids long. CDR3 DNA sequence: TGTGCCAGCAGCTTGGCACGGACGAATCCCCAGAACACTGAAGCTTTCTTT. As protein: CASSLARTNPQNTEAFF.

The genes are TRBV6-6 and TRBJ2-1; 8 positions agree with TRBD2. Germline-derived CDR1 and CDR2 are MNHNY and SVGAGI (reference sequence). V shed 4 bases, J shed 6 bases, and the junction held 11 bases outside the gene matches. The CDR3 length is 16 residues. This CDR3 is CASSSSLGGVSNEQFF. The CDR3 bases are TGTGCCAGCAGTTCCAGCCTCGGGGGGGTAAGCAATGAGCAGTTCTTC.

The rearrangement joins TRBV30 to TRBJ1-5; D gene unclear. Trimming stripped 0 bases from V and 5 bases from J, with 8 bases between. The CDR3 sequence is 13 residues long. Germline CDR1 and CDR2: GTSNPN and SVGIG (reference sequence). The DNA of the CDR3 is TGTGCCTGGAGTGTAGCAGGCGATCAGCCCCAGCATTTT. Its protein is CAWSVAGDQPQHF.

This rearrangement joins TRBV9 to TRBJ2-1; D is unclear. This CDR3 spans 15 amino acids. The V gene lost 0 bases and the J gene lost 0 bases, with 7 bases spanning the gap. Germline assignment: CDR1 SGDLS and CDR2 YYNGEE. The CDR3 spells CASSVGTLSYNEQFF. In nucleotides, the CDR3 is TGTGCCAGCAGCGTAGGTACTCTCTCCTACAATGAGCAGTTCTTC.

This clone turned up a few times. The chain is built from TRBV6-7 and TRBJ2-1; D ambiguous. TRBV6-7 has ORF status, its function being uncertain. This CDR3 spans 11 amino acids. Trimming shortened V by 0 bases and J by 14 bases, and 8 bases separated the two germline ends. The CDR3 here is CASSYSEGKFF. CDR3 DNA sequence: TGTGCCAGCAGTTACTCGGAAGGGAAGTTCTTC.

The rearrangement uses TRBV10-3 and TRBJ2-2, with a possible D match to TRBD2 (7 bases). Germline V gene lookup returns CDR1 ENHRY and CDR2 SYGVKD. CDR3 length equals 15 residues. The V gene lost 10 bases and the J gene lost 7 bases, with 22 bases spanning the gap. CDR3 nucleotide sequence: TGTGCCAGTGGTGGGGGGGCGAACCGGGACGGGGAGCTGTTTTTT. Translated, it gives CASGGGANRDGELFF.

J is TRBJ1-5 and V is TRBV27, with D maybe TRBD1 (5 bases). CDR3 size: 17 residues. Trimming removed 5 bases from V and 7 bases from J, with 24 bases in between. Germline-derived CDR1 and CDR2 are MNHEY and SMNVEV (reference sequence). The CDR3 DNA is TGTGCCAGCAGTATTGCTCCTCAGGGCTCGTTAGGGCAGCCCCAGCATTTT. It yields the protein CASSIAPQGSLGQPQHF.